This T cell receptor (beta chain) was sequenced during a study of read filtering for tumor transcriptome and immune sequencing (dated by TCRdb to 2019 to 2021). Study-level background: The cohort was composed of about 16 male and some 13 female patients, with a mean age of roughly 61 years and an age range of roughly 47 to 90. By revised international staging, eight or nine patients were R-ISS I, 16 were R-ISS II and 6 or 7 were R-ISS III. After DNase treatment, whole-transcriptome libraries were prepared with the TruSeq RNA Access Library Prep Kit. TCR-region mapped reads per sample ranged from about 4 to 10.27 million with IR-seq versus only roughly 75 to 1,300 with RNA-seq. Using the same bone marrow samples, the study compared TCR repertoires obtained by targeted immune repertoire sequencing with those obtained by bulk whole-transcriptome sequencing. One main goal was a read-filtering strategy for immune repertoire data, in particular deciding whether clonotypes backed by only one read should be removed.

The cysteine opens and the phenylalanine closes a CDR3 of 16 amino acids. CDR3 DNA is the only sequence kept; it has 48 bases, read in frame from the first base. CDR1 and CDR2, per the germline V gene, are SGHRS and YFSETQ. Trimming accounts for 4 bases at V and 5 bases at J, while the number of junction bases matched to no gene is 13. Broader findings and caveats from the paper: Rather than purified T cells, the sorted CD138-negative fraction was a mixed bone marrow immune population. Compared with RNA-seq, IR-seq captured clonotypes at much higher depth and more reliably, and a smaller IR-seq throughput was enough to identify most shared clonotypes. When single-read clonotypes were removed, the proportions of shared clonotypes in IR-seq and RNA-seq correlated more strongly. Single-read clonotypes made up 80% to 85% of clonotypes but only 3.5% to 4% of total reads in IR-seq, compared with about 77% of clonotypes and approximately 40% of reads in RNA-seq.

Each patient had bone marrow sampled at the time of active disease. Isolation of bone marrow mononuclear cells was performed by Ficoll-Hypaque density gradient centrifugation. CD138-negative cells were obtained by negative selection after labeling with CD138 magnetic microbeads on a MACS separator, removing myeloma plasma cells. Flow cytometry with CD138 antibodies on an Attune NxT was used to check how pure the isolated cells were. TRIzol reagent was used to extract total RNA, which was then quantified with a NanoDrop spectrophotometer. Paired RNA-seq and IR-seq were performed on the CD138-negative bone marrow sample of each patient. This clonotype was recorded many times. There is no known antigen for this receptor. No quality values exist for individual bases; no much larger clone is one base distant. TCR libraries were built from approximately 0.4 ug RNA with the Immunoverse kit, using molecular barcoded adaptors covering alpha/delta and beta/gamma chains. TCR library preparation used the same RNA that was used for transcriptome sequencing. TCR libraries were sequenced on an Illumina HiSeq 4000 with 2 x 150 cycles. From the authors' description of their analysis: With MiXCR, TCR reads were aligned to human V, D, J and C references and assembled into CDR3 clonotypes, with quality filtering and error correction included. The tcR package in R was used for analysis of clonotype counts and gene usage diversity. For inspection of raw mapping reads, RNA-seq reads were mapped by STAR aligner version 2.5.3a onto GRCh37 of the human genome. IR-seq fastq files were randomly downsampled with Seqtk 1.3 to test the effect of sequencing depth on detected clonotypes. The public reads were reprocessed in TCRdb via fastp at Q25 and MiXCR, keeping in-frame beta chains. Rows are combined by CDR3 protein, so each entry shows the most common genes and DNA. None of the V and J calls come from the authors' own analysis; TCRdb made them. The sample table records 35,000 to 40,000 distinct CDR3 sequences; roughly 15% of these occur just once. The ten largest clonotypes hold about 30% of the sample.

The clonotype was recovered from a donor at least 40 years old with multiple myeloma. The specimen was a population of CD138-negative cells sorted from bone marrow. Interpreted using the paper, the cell subset or site label stands for: bone marrow mononuclear cells depleted of CD138+ plasma/myeloma cells by negative magnetic selection. This sequence uses TRBV5-1 and TRBJ2-7; TRBD1 agrees with 9 junctional bases. This receptor carries the CDR3 CASSPPGGTGNHEQYF. The sequenced DNA is TGCGCCAGCAGCCCTCCGGGCGGGACAGGGAACCACGAGCAGTACTTC. With the portions outside the CDR3 filled from the reference TRBV5-1 and TRBJ2-7 genes, the complete variable region becomes KAGVTQTPRYLIKTRGQQVTLSCSPISGHRSVSWYQQTPGQGLQFLFEYFSETQRNKGNFPGRFSGRQFSNSRSEMNVSTLELGDSALYLCASSPPGGTGNHEQYFGPGTRLTVT.